The 26 T cell receptor beta chains presented below share a single source sample, sequenced in a study of response to subunit inactivated influenza vaccine. TCRdb re-analysed the RT-PCR reads in MiXCR, keeping a single row per CDR3 protein. The sample has around 520,000 distinct CDR3 sequences; approximately 24% are singletons. The sample was CD4+ T cells sorted from PBMCs, taken roughly 5 days after vaccination. Receptor source: a man aged 45-60 years who received an inactivated influenza vaccine.

This clonotype was counted ten times or more. This rearrangement joins TRBV29-1 to TRBJ2-7; maybe TRBD1 (6 bases). The CDR3 totals 13 residues. In germline, CDR1 is SQVTM, CDR2 ANQGSEA. V lost 5 bases and J lost 0, with 11 bases in between. CDR3 loop: CSVRTAASYEQYF. The CDR3 nucleotides read TGCAGCGTTCGGACAGCTGCCTCCTACGAGCAGTACTTC.

This clonotype was seen many times. V and J are TRBV11-2 and TRBJ2-1; 11 nucleotides match TRBD2. The CDR3 contains 15 residues. From germline, CDR1 is SGHAT and CDR2 FQNNGV. V lost 5 bases to trimming and J lost 10 bases; unmatched junction nucleotides: 10. The chain's CDR3 is CASSQNSGGAWEQFF. The DNA for the CDR3 is TGTGCCAGCAGCCAAAATAGCGGGGGGGCGTGGGAGCAGTTCTTC.

The rearrangement joins TRBV14 to TRBJ2-2; no firm D call. This CDR3 region has 14 residues. V shed 7 bases and J shed 0 bases, with 9 bases lying between them. The germline V gene has CDR1 SGHDN and CDR2 FVKESK. The CDR3 sequence is CASTKQTNTGELFF. The CDR3 nucleotides read TGTGCCAGCACAAAGCAAACGAACACCGGGGAGCTGTTTTTT.

CDR3 coding DNA: TGTGCCAGCAGTAAGGGGAAGACTGAAGCTTTCTTT. This encodes CASSKGKTEAFF. The chain is built from TRBV2 and TRBJ1-1; D perhaps matches TRBD1 (5 bases). V lost 5 bases to trimming and J lost 5 bases, with 9 bases between them. There are 12 residues in the CDR3. Germline CDR1 and CDR2: SNHLY and FYNNEI. Full variable domain (remainder filled in from reference TRBV2 and TRBJ1-1): EPEVTQTPSHQVTQMGQEVILRCVPISNHLYFYWYRQILGQKVEFLVSFYNNEISEKSEIFDDQFSVERPDGSNFTLKIRSTKLEDSAMYFCASSKGKTEAFFGQGTRLTVV.

The chain employs TRBV5-1 and TRBJ2-1; 14 positions agree with TRBD2. The CDR3 has 15 amino acids. V gave up 0 bases and J gave up 12 bases; unmatched junction bases: 5. In germline, CDR1 is SGHRS, CDR2 YFSETQ. The CDR3 loop is CASSLEGLAGEGQFF. CDR3 DNA sequence: TGCGCCAGCAGCTTGGAGGGACTAGCGGGGGAGGGGCAGTTCTTC.

This clonotype has only a few counts. The genes are TRBV7-9 and TRBJ2-7, with 7 bases lining up with TRBD2. V lost 4 bases, J lost 4 bases, and 10 bases stayed unmatched. Germline lookup yields CDR1 SEHNR and CDR2 FQNEAQ (reference sequence). CDR3 length equals 15 residues. CDR3 residues: CASSSSGTTYYEQYF. The CDR3, as DNA: TGTGCCAGCAGCTCCTCCGGGACTACTTATTACGAGCAGTACTTC.

The V gene is TRBV12-3 or TRBV12-4, the J gene TRBJ2-1, with D tentatively TRBD2 (6 bases). The length of the CDR3 is 15 residues. The V and J ends lost 3 bases and 0 bases respectively, with 9 bases between them. In DNA, the CDR3 is TGTGCCAGCAGTTTTGGGGGGATCTCCTACAATGAGCAGTTCTTC. Translating it yields CASSFGGISYNEQFF.

V and J are TRBV6-1 and TRBJ2-1; TRBD1 might be the D (6 bases). Trimming shortened V by 8 bases and J by 9 bases, and 20 bases separated the two germline ends. CDR3 size: 14 residues. Germline values: CDR1 MNHNS, CDR2 SASEGT. This CDR3 reads CASYEQGRYSEQFF. CDR3 in DNA: TGTGCCAGCTATGAACAGGGAAGGTATAGTGAGCAGTTCTTC.

This chain links TRBV5-6 with TRBJ1-3; tentatively, D is TRBD1 (6 bases). CDR3 size: 15 residues. Per germline, CDR1 SGHDT and CDR2 YYEEEE. Between the trimmed V and J ends, which lost 4 bases and 12 bases, there was a span of 23 bases. In DNA form, the CDR3 reads TGTGCCAGCAGCCTGGACAGCTTAGGCTTAGGGGGCATATATTTT. This translates into CASSLDSLGLGGIYF.

The rearrangement joins TRBV7-9 to TRBJ1-2, with D uncertain. Germline loops: CDR1 SEHNR, CDR2 FQNEAQ (reference sequence). The V end lost 5 bases, the J end lost 5 bases, and 21 bases lay between the germline ends. This CDR3 is built from 16 residues. This CDR3 is CASSAAAAAERYGYTF. In DNA, the CDR3 is TGTGCCAGCAGCGCAGCCGCGGCCGCCGAGAGGTATGGCTACACCTTC.

Many counts were recorded for this clonotype. This chain joins TRBV4-3 and TRBJ2-1; D is unclear. The CDR3 is 13 residues long. Germline-derived CDR1 and CDR2 are LGHNA and YSLEER. The V end lost 0 bases, the J end lost 8 bases, and 8 bases lay between the germline ends. The CDR3 DNA reads TGCGCCAGCAGCCAAGAAAGACCCGATGAGCAGTTCTTC. Translated: CASSQERPDEQFF.

There are a few counts of this clonotype. The rearrangement uses TRBV28 and TRBJ2-5; tentatively, D is TRBD1 or TRBD2 (5 bases each). Per the germline V gene, CDR1 is MDHEN and CDR2 is SYDVKM. CDR3 length: 16 amino acids. The germline V and J ends were trimmed by 1 base and 5 bases, with 17 bases remaining between them. In nucleotides, the CDR3 is TGTGCCAGCAGTTTATCTGGGGCGAGGGCTAGGGAGACCCAGTACTTC. Protein sequence: CASSLSGARARETQYF. The full variable domain, rest sourced from reference TRBV28 and TRBJ2-5, is DVKVTQSSRYLVKRTGEKVFLECVQDMDHENMFWYRQDPGLGLRLIYFSYDVKMKEKGDIPEGYSVSREKKERFSLILESASTNQTSMYLCASSLSGARARETQYFGPGTRLLVL.

This clonotype turned up a few times. This chain connects TRBV20-1 to TRBJ2-7, with D perhaps matching TRBD1 (6 bases). V was cut by 5 bases and J by 2 bases, with 10 bases left in between. Germline CDR1 and CDR2: DFQATT and SNEGSKA (reference sequence). CDR3 size: 12 residues. DNA of the CDR3: TGCAGTGCTCTGGGACAAGCCTACGAGCAGTACTTC. Its translation: CSALGQAYEQYF.

This clonotype was detected only a few times. The rearrangement links TRBV12-3 or TRBV12-4 to TRBJ2-7, with D unresolved. CDR3 length: 13 residues. V lost 6 bases and J 5 bases, leaving 14 bases between the germline ends. This CDR3 is CASSPSSSNEQYF. The CDR3 bases are TGTGCCAGCAGCCCGAGTAGTTCCAACGAGCAGTACTTC.

This clonotype turned up a few times. This chain uses TRBV20-1 with TRBJ2-1; tentatively, D is TRBD1 (6 bases). CDR3 length equals 16 residues. Germline lookup yields CDR1 DFQATT and CDR2 SNEGSKA (reference sequence). V lost 0 bases and J 6 bases, leaving 18 bases between the germline ends. CDR3: CSARDLRDTPVNEQFF. The CDR3 coding sequence is TGCAGTGCTAGAGACCTCCGGGACACCCCTGTCAATGAGCAGTTCTTC.

The chain is built from TRBV12-3 or TRBV12-4 and TRBJ2-1; 11 bases line up with TRBD2. Trimming at V came to 6 bases and at J to 6 bases, leaving 7 bases not matched to a gene. The CDR3 spans 15 residues. The CDR3 is CASSVSGRAFNEQFF. The DNA of the CDR3 is TGTGCCAGCAGCGTTAGCGGGAGGGCCTTCAATGAGCAGTTCTTC.

This clonotype turned up a few times. For the CDR3, the DNA is TGTGCCAGCAGTTTTCCGCCCCTTCGGGACAGTGTCGTACGTTCCTACGAGCAGTACTTC. Amino acids: CASSFPPLRDSVVRSYEQYF. The chain employs TRBV28 and TRBJ2-7, with TRBD1 matching over 7 bases. This CDR3 spans 20 amino acids. Losses at the gene ends were 3 bases for V and 1 base for J; bases not matched to a gene: 21. Per germline, CDR1 MDHEN and CDR2 SYDVKM.

The chain links TRBV12-3 or TRBV12-4 to TRBJ1-2; 9 bases are shared with TRBD1. V shed 5 bases, J shed 7 bases, and the junction held 11 bases outside the gene matches. CDR3 length: 15 amino acids. CDR3 region: CASSARTGAFSGYTF. CDR3 sequence (DNA): TGTGCCAGCAGTGCCAGGACAGGGGCATTTTCTGGCTACACCTTC.

The J gene is TRBJ2-2, the V gene TRBV6-4; 7 bases are shared with TRBD1. V lost 6 bases and J lost 0; bases outside the gene matches: 10. The CDR3 spans 17 residues. Looked up from germline, CDR1 is MRHNA and CDR2 is SNTAGT. The CDR3 region has the DNA TGTGCCAGCAGCCGACTCTGGGACAGTACGAACACCGGGGAGCTGTTTTTT. As protein: CASSRLWDSTNTGELFF.

The genes are TRBV12-3 or TRBV12-4 and TRBJ2-5; the match to TRBD1 covers 11 bases. The V segment lost 3 bases and the J segment 4 bases; nucleotides outside the gene matches: 7. The CDR3 covers 16 residues. The CDR3 is CASSFYGQGAGETQYF. The CDR3 region has the DNA TGTGCCAGCAGTTTTTATGGACAGGGGGCCGGAGAGACCCAGTACTTC.

The chain combines TRBV7-8 with TRBJ2-7; D is unresolved. The V end was cut by 3 bases, the J end by 1 base, with 10 bases between. The germline V gene encodes CDR1 SGHVS and CDR2 FQNEAQ. This CDR3 region has 14 residues. The CDR3, as DNA: TGTGCCAGCAGCTTGGCCAGCCATTCCTACGAGCAGTACTTC. Its protein is CASSLASHSYEQYF.

J is TRBJ2-2 and V is TRBV4-3; the match to TRBD2 covers 12 bases. This CDR3 spans 17 amino acids. The germline gives CDR1 LGHNA, CDR2 YSLEER. V lost 1 base to trimming and J lost 4 bases; unmatched junction nucleotides: 4. Here the CDR3 reads CASSQASGRAVTGELFF. DNA of the CDR3: TGCGCCAGCAGCCAAGCTAGCGGGAGGGCCGTCACCGGGGAGCTGTTTTTT.

This clonotype was picked up a small number of times. This chain connects TRBV24-1 to TRBJ2-1; TRBD2 matches 10 bases. V lost 4 bases, J lost 6 bases, and 5 bases stayed unmatched. There are 15 residues in the CDR3. The germline V gene encodes CDR1 KGHDR and CDR2 SFDVKD. The CDR3, as DNA: TGTGCCACCAGTGAGAGCGGGAGGGCCCTCAATGAGCAGTTCTTC. It encodes CATSESGRALNEQFF.

V gene TRBV5-1 combines with J gene TRBJ2-1; D is possibly TRBD2 (5 bases). The CDR3 consists of 15 residues. Germline CDR1 is SGHRS and CDR2 is YFSETQ. Between the trimmed V and J ends, which lost 1 base and 1 base, there was a span of 9 bases. CDR3 nucleotides: TGCGCCAGCAGCTTGAATGAGGGTTCCTACAATGAGCAGTTCTTC. Amino acid sequence: CASSLNEGSYNEQFF.

There are a few counts of this clonotype. This chain joins TRBV6-5 and TRBJ1-2; D is undetermined. Germline-derived CDR1 and CDR2 are MNHEY and SVGAGI. This CDR3 is 15 amino acids long. Trimming removed 2 bases from V and 4 bases from J, with 14 bases in between. The CDR3 is CASSYEPGSTYGYTF. The CDR3 coding sequence is TGTGCCAGCAGTTACGAACCCGGTTCCACCTATGGCTACACCTTC.

This clonotype came up a few times. The DNA of the CDR3 is TGCGCCAGCAGCCATTGGCTGAATAGCAATCAGCCCCAGCATTTT. This translates into CASSHWLNSNQPQHF. V usage is TRBV4-3 and J usage is TRBJ1-5; D is unclear. CDR1 is LGHNA and CDR2 is YSLEER in the germline V gene. V was cut by 3 bases and J by 0 bases, with 9 bases left in between. The CDR3 sequence is 15 residues long.